This T cell receptor beta chain was found in a study of neurological immune-mediated disorders. Findings and limits, study-wide: Expanded clones shared no identical CDR3 amino acid sequences across subjects, which suggested private TCR-beta repertoires in all groups. Levels of TCR clonal expansion peaked in HTLV-1-associated myelopathy and reached their lowest in multiple sclerosis, under those of healthy controls.

Time point noted: longitudinal time-point 2. The cDNA was synthesized by 5'RACE incorporating 10-nucleotide random UMIs. TCRdb reprocessed the 5' RACE reads via MiXCR and lists one record per CDR3 protein. This repertoire shows some 60,000 distinct CDR3 sequences, more than 7.5% found once; its top ten account for approximately 12%. This clonotype was counted ten times or more. What it binds is not known. This CDR3 is 13 amino acids long. Per germline, CDR1 SQVTM and CDR2 ANQGSEA. Specimen: PBMCs. This chain joins TRBV29-1 and TRBJ1-1; D uncertain. The origin of this receptor is a man between 25 and 39 years old in good health. DNA of the CDR3: TGCAGGGTGGAGGAGGCCGTGAACACTGAAGCTTTCTTT. It encodes CRVEEAVNTEAFF.